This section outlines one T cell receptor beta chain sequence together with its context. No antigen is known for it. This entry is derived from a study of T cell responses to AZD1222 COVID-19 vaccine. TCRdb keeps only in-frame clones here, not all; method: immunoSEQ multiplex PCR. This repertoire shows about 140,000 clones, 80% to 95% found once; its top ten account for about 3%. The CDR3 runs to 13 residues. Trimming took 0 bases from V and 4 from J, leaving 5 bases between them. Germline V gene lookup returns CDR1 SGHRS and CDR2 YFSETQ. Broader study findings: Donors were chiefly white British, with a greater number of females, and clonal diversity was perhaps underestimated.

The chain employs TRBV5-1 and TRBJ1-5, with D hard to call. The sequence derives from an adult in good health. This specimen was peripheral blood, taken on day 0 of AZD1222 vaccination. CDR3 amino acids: CASSLGANQPQHF. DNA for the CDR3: TGCGCCAGCAGCTTGGGGGCAAATCAGCCCCAGCATTTT.